Listed here are 31 T cell receptor beta chains from one sample, sequenced in a study of T cells after yellow fever vaccination. TCRdb ran MiXCR on the 5' RACE reads and lists one entry per CDR3 protein. The table records about 26,000 distinct CDR3 sequences, less than 7% of them present only once. The sequencing here drew on PBMCs, either bulk or a sorted T-cell subset (CD4+, CD8+, memory, or dextramer-sorted; not recorded which), taken 15 days after the yellow fever booster vaccination. Receptors originate from a man between 25 and 39 years old who received the YFV17D yellow fever vaccine.

This clonotype was picked up a small number of times. The rearrangement uses TRBV21-1 and TRBJ1-5. TRBV21-1 constitutes a pseudogene. The CDR3 contains 10 residues. The CDR3, as DNA: TGTGCCAGCCGATATCAGCCCCAGCATTTT. Translating it yields CASRYQPQHF.

This clonotype was detected ten times or more. The gene calls are TRBV20-1 and TRBJ2-1; a weak D match, TRBD1 (7 bases). Germline loops: CDR1 DFQATT, CDR2 SNEGSKA (reference sequence). This CDR3 is 15 amino acids long. Trimming pared 4 bases from V and 6 bases from J, leaving 19 bases between. CDR3 nucleotide sequence: TGCAGTGCTACTGCGGGACGAGGGGGCCTCAATGAGCAGTTCTTC. Translating gives CSATAGRGGLNEQFF.

This clonotype has just a few counts. This chain links TRBV2 with TRBJ2-3; 11 positions match TRBD2. CDR1 and CDR2 (germline): SNHLY, FYNNEI. This CDR3 contains 14 residues. V gave up 9 bases and J gave up 4 bases; unmatched junction bases: 6. CDR3 amino acids: CASLLAGEPDTQYF. CDR3 DNA sequence: TGTGCCAGTCTACTAGCGGGAGAACCAGATACGCAGTATTTT.

In its sample, this clonotype was seen many times. The rearrangement links TRBV15 to TRBJ2-2, with TRBD1 identical over 7 bases. CDR3 length: 15 residues. V lost 2 bases and J lost 2; bases outside the gene matches: 2. From germline, CDR1 is LNHNV and CDR2 YYDKDF (reference sequence). The CDR3 DNA reads TGTGCCACCAGCAGACAGGGGGTTAACACCGGGGAGCTGTTTTTT. Protein sequence: CATSRQGVNTGELFF.

This clonotype was detected many times. J is TRBJ1-2 and V is TRBV19; tentatively, D is TRBD1 (5 bases). CDR3 size: 13 residues. CDR1 and CDR2 (germline): LNHDA, SQIVND (reference sequence). V lost 11 bases and J lost 8, with 21 bases in between. As DNA, the CDR3 is TGTGCCGGCTCGATAGGACCCGGGGACGGCTACACCTTC. Encoded protein: CAGSIGPGDGYTF.

This clonotype was found many times. This chain uses TRBV20-1 with TRBJ2-7; D is unclear. This CDR3 has 11 residues. V shed 6 bases and J shed 4 bases, with 10 bases lying between them. The germline V gene encodes CDR1 DFQATT and CDR2 SNEGSKA (reference sequence). The CDR3 region is CSAIPRYEQYF. The CDR3 DNA sequence: TGCAGTGCCATCCCTAGGTACGAGCAGTACTTC.

This clonotype was detected many times. The chain links TRBV7-2 to TRBJ2-1; 7 nucleotides line up with TRBD2. V shed 1 base, J shed 9 bases, and the junction held 0 bases outside the gene matches. Germline CDR1 is SGHTA and CDR2 is FQGNSA. This CDR3 region has 12 residues. The CDR3 here is CASSLGGGEQFF. The CDR3 nucleotides are TGTGCCAGCAGCTTAGGGGGGGGTGAGCAGTTCTTC.

There are many counts of this clonotype. The rearrangement joins TRBV28 to TRBJ2-7; D is ambiguous. This CDR3 has 15 residues. Trimming removed 1 base at V and 6 bases at J, with 16 bases between. Germline-derived CDR1 and CDR2 are MDHEN and SYDVKM. The CDR3 DNA is TGTGCCAGCAGTTTATTTGACCGACAATCCGCCGAGCAGTACTTC. Translated: CASSLFDRQSAEQYF.

Ten or more counts support this clonotype. The chain couples TRBV4-2 to TRBJ2-3; tentative D call: TRBD2 (5 bases). The CDR3 runs 14 residues. Germline CDR1 LGHNA, CDR2 YNFKEQ. With 4 bases removed from V and 2 bases from J, the gap between germline ends came to 10 bases. The CDR3 nucleotides are TGTGCCAGCAGCCTAGGACTCTTCACAGATACGCAGTATTTT. Translated: CASSLGLFTDTQYF.

Ten or more counts support this clonotype. The chain joins TRBV2 to TRBJ2-1, with TRBD2 matching over 7 bases. After removal of 2 bases from V and 9 bases from J, the junction contained 4 bases not matched to a gene. Germline lookup yields CDR1 SNHLY and CDR2 FYNNEI. There are 13 residues in the CDR3. CDR3 in DNA: TGTGCCAGCAGTGAAAACCAGCGGGGTGAGCAGTTCTTC. This codes for CASSENQRGEQFF.

This clonotype came up many times. The chain carries TRBV12-3 or TRBV12-4 and TRBJ2-7; 8 nucleotides agree with TRBD1. V dropped 7 bases and J dropped 1; count of bases not matched to a gene: 6. The CDR3 extends over 14 amino acids. The CDR3 DNA follows: TGTGCCAGCACGGACAGGGCTGAGTCCTACGAGCAGTACTTC. Residues: CASTDRAESYEQYF.

This clonotype appeared many times. The rearrangement links TRBV7-2 to TRBJ1-4, with D possibly being TRBD1 (6 bases). The CDR3 is 15 amino acids. V was cut by 5 bases and J by 7 bases, with 17 bases left in between. Germline V gives CDR1 SGHTA, CDR2 FQGNSA. The CDR3 nucleotides read TGTGCCAGCAGCCCCTATGCGGGGGCGAGTGAAAAACTGTTTTTT. Translating it yields CASSPYAGASEKLFF. The entire variable domain, with the rest obtained from reference TRBV7-2 and TRBJ1-4, is as follows: GAGVSQSPSNKVTEKGKDVELRCDPISGHTALYWYRQSLGQGLEFLIYFQGNSAPDKSGLPSDRFSAERTGGSVSTLTIQRTQQEDSAVYLCASSPYAGASEKLFFGSGTQLSVL.

A few counts support this clonotype. CDR3 residues: CSARDERVQETQYF. CDR3 bases: TGCAGTGCTAGAGATGAGAGGGTCCAAGAGACCCAGTACTTC. This sequence joins TRBV20-1 and TRBJ2-5; perhaps TRBD2 as D (5 bases). The CDR3 totals 14 residues. V lost 0 bases and J lost 1, with 9 bases in between. Germline lookup yields CDR1 DFQATT and CDR2 SNEGSKA (reference sequence).

There are many counts of this clonotype. The chain recombines TRBV7-2 with TRBJ1-5; TRBD1 might be the D (5 bases). Germline V gives CDR1 SGHTA, CDR2 FQGNSA. This CDR3 has 14 amino acids. The germline V and J ends were trimmed by 0 bases and 7 bases, with 10 bases remaining between them. CDR3 nucleotide sequence: TGTGCCAGCAGCTTAGCGGGGGTCAGCCAGCCCCAGCATTTT. It translates to CASSLAGVSQPQHF. The entire variable domain, with the rest obtained from reference TRBV7-2 and TRBJ1-5, is as follows: GAGVSQSPSNKVTEKGKDVELRCDPISGHTALYWYRQSLGQGLEFLIYFQGNSAPDKSGLPSDRFSAERTGGSVSTLTIQRTQQEDSAVYLCASSLAGVSQPQHFGDGTRLSIL.

As regards this clonotype: This may be a read error: a much more frequent sequence differs by one nucleotide. The gene calls are TRBV9 and TRBJ2-5; no definite D call. The CDR3 is made up of 13 amino acids. The germline V gene encodes CDR1 SGDLS and CDR2 YYNGEE. The CDR3 is CARSVDLGETQYF. The CDR3 coding sequence is TGTGCCAGAAGCGTTGACTTAGGAGAGACCCAGTACTTC. Together with reference TRBV9 and TRBJ2-5, the CDR3 gives the full variable domain: DSGVTQTPKHLITATGQRVTLRCSPRSGDLSVYWYQQSLDQGLQFLIQYYNGEERAKGNILERFSAQQFPDLHSELNLSSLELGDSALYFCARSVDLGETQYFGPGTRLLVL.

At least ten counts were recorded for this clonotype. This sequence joins TRBV7-2 and TRBJ2-3, with D tentatively TRBD2 (5 bases). The CDR3 is 16 residues long. V was pared by 3 bases and J by 0 bases, with 13 bases between. Germline CDR1 is SGHTA and CDR2 is FQGNSA. CDR3 in DNA: TGTGCCAGCAGCTTTACAGCGGTCTCTAGCACAGATACGCAGTATTTT. This encodes CASSFTAVSSTDTQYF.

At least ten counts were recorded for this clonotype. The J gene is TRBJ2-1, the V gene TRBV24-1; TRBD2 aligns across 16 bases. The CDR3 contains 17 residues. V shed 6 bases and J 7 bases; nucleotides not matched to a gene: 8. Germline CDR1 is KGHDR and CDR2 is SFDVKD. CDR3 amino acids: CATSSTGLAGGLNEQFF. CDR3 DNA: TGTGCCACCAGTTCGACGGGACTAGCGGGAGGGTTGAATGAGCAGTTCTTC.

This clonotype was seen ten or more times. CDR3 sequence reads: CASSYFVLAEAKNIQYF. The CDR3 bases are TGTGCCAGCAGTTATTTTGTCCTAGCAGAAGCCAAAAACATTCAGTACTTC. The chain links TRBV6-2 or TRBV6-3 to TRBJ2-4; D may be TRBD2 (5 bases). CDR3 length: 17 residues. From germline, CDR1 is MNHEY and CDR2 SVGEGT. V was pared by 3 bases and J by 0 bases, with 15 bases between.

This clonotype was observed at least ten times. The chain recombines TRBV7-9 with TRBJ1-1, with D perhaps TRBD1 (5 bases). V dropped 5 bases and J dropped 0 bases, with 16 bases sitting between them. This CDR3 is 16 amino acids long. The germline V gene has CDR1 SEHNR and CDR2 FQNEAQ (reference sequence). This CDR3 reads CASSPSGMGMNTEAFF. CDR3 bases: TGTGCCAGCAGCCCCTCAGGGATGGGGATGAACACTGAAGCTTTCTTT.

This clonotype was found many times. The rearrangement joins TRBV20-1 to TRBJ2-1; TRBD2 matches 14 bases. The CDR3 has 16 amino acids. V was clipped by 0 bases and J by 7 bases; unmatched bases: 5. The germline gives CDR1 DFQATT, CDR2 SNEGSKA (reference sequence). The CDR3 DNA reads TGCAGTGCTAGAGAAGGGACTAGCGGGAGAGGTAATGAGCAGTTCTTC. This encodes CSAREGTSGRGNEQFF.

This clonotype was counted at least ten times. This chain connects TRBV7-6 to TRBJ1-4; D uncertain. The CDR3 totals 14 residues. V was trimmed by 3 bases and J by 6 bases, leaving 11 bases between them. CDR1 and CDR2 (germline): SGHVS, FNYEAQ. The chain's CDR3 is CASSLAFKDEKLFF. The CDR3 coding sequence is TGTGCCAGCAGCTTGGCTTTTAAAGATGAAAAACTGTTTTTT. Full variable domain (remainder filled in from reference TRBV7-6 and TRBJ1-4): GAGVSQSPRYKVTKRGQDVALRCDPISGHVSLYWYRQALGQGPEFLTYFNYEAQQDKSGLPNDRFSAERPEGSISTLTIQRTEQRDSAMYRCASSLAFKDEKLFFGSGTQLSVL.

V gene TRBV3-1 combines with J gene TRBJ2-1, with TRBD2 as a possible D gene (5 bases). This CDR3 is 18 amino acids long. V was shortened by 11 bases and J by 8 bases, with 34 bases between the two germline ends. Germline V lookup: CDR1 LGHDT, CDR2 YNNKEL (reference sequence). CDR3 bases: TGTGCCTTCTGTCCTCCTCAGGCTAGTTCGCACCCGGACTATGAGCAGTTCTTC. This gives the protein CAFCPPQASSHPDYEQFF.

At least ten counts were recorded for this clonotype. The rearrangement joins TRBV20-1 to TRBJ2-3; weak D call: TRBD1 (5 bases). This CDR3 spans 15 amino acids. Germline assignment: CDR1 DFQATT and CDR2 SNEGSKA (reference sequence). V lost 1 base, J lost 4 bases, and 15 bases lay in between. In nucleotides, the CDR3 is TGCAGTGCTAGAGGGGGCAGGGTGTTGCCAGATACGCAGTATTTT. It codes for CSARGGRVLPDTQYF.

This clonotype was detected many times. This chain uses TRBV7-2 with TRBJ2-6, with 7 bases matching TRBD1. In germline, CDR1 is SGHTA, CDR2 FQGNSA. CDR3 length: 15 residues. J lost 2 bases, V lost 5 bases, and 3 bases had no gene match. The CDR3, as DNA: TGTGCCAGCAGCATACAGGGGACTGGGGCCAACGTCCTGACTTTC. Translation: CASSIQGTGANVLTF. The complete variable domain, with remaining parts taken from reference TRBV7-2 and TRBJ2-6, reads GAGVSQSPSNKVTEKGKDVELRCDPISGHTALYWYRQSLGQGLEFLIYFQGNSAPDKSGLPSDRFSAERTGGSVSTLTIQRTQQEDSAVYLCASSIQGTGANVLTFGAGSRLTVL.

This clonotype occurred many times. J is TRBJ2-1 and V is TRBV7-2; weak D call: TRBD1 (6 bases). Trimming pared 5 bases from V and 12 bases from J, leaving 20 bases between. The CDR3 extends over 14 amino acids. CDR1 SGHTA and CDR2 FQGNSA come from the germline V gene. The CDR3 is CASSPYREYTVQFF. The CDR3 bases are TGTGCCAGCAGCCCCTACAGGGAATATACGGTGCAGTTCTTC.

In this sample, this clonotype turned up many times. The chain is built from TRBV24-1 and TRBJ2-5, with a tentative D call TRBD2 (6 bases). The CDR3 is 14 amino acids. The ends were cut back, 3 bases at V and 5 bases at J, with 12 bases in the middle. Germline lookup yields CDR1 KGHDR and CDR2 SFDVKD. The CDR3 DNA is TGTGCCACCAGTGATCCGACTAGTTTGGAGACCCAGTACTTC. Its protein product is CATSDPTSLETQYF.

There are many counts of this clonotype. The chain employs TRBV10-3 and TRBJ1-6; D unclear. Germline-derived CDR1 and CDR2 are ENHRY and SYGVKD. V was trimmed by 3 bases and J by 8 bases, leaving 11 bases between them. The CDR3 loop spans 14 amino acids. CDR3 region: CAISEWVGDSPLHF. CDR3 coding DNA: TGTGCCATCAGTGAATGGGTTGGGGATTCACCCCTCCACTTT.

This clonotype was counted at least ten times. CDR3 loop: CSARSQAGTGELFF. The DNA for the CDR3 is TGCAGTGCTAGATCCCAGGCTGGTACCGGGGAGCTGTTTTTT. This chain links TRBV20-1 with TRBJ2-2; no clear D gene. V lost 2 bases and J 5 bases, leaving 12 bases between the germline ends. The CDR3 runs 14 residues. Per germline, CDR1 DFQATT and CDR2 SNEGSKA (reference sequence).

About this clonotype itself: This sequence may be a read error, since a much larger clone differs from it by one base. V is TRBV20-1 and J is TRBJ2-1; 8 positions agree with TRBD1. This CDR3 is 13 amino acids long. V dropped 7 bases and J dropped 7; count of bases not matched to a gene: 9. CDR1 is DFQATT and CDR2 is SNEGSKA in the germline V gene (reference sequence). The CDR3 loop is CSVGTGYKNEQFF. The CDR3 DNA reads TGCAGTGTGGGGACAGGCTATAAGAATGAGCAGTTCTTC.

In this sample, this clonotype turned up many times. This chain joins TRBV3-1 and TRBJ2-2, with 9 bases aligning to TRBD1. V lost 6 bases, J lost 5 bases, and 4 bases stayed unmatched. This CDR3 is built from 14 residues. Germline CDR1 is LGHDT and CDR2 is YNNKEL (reference sequence). The CDR3 DNA is TGTGCCAGCAGAAGGACAGGGGAGACCGGGGAGCTGTTTTTT. Its protein product is CASRRTGETGELFF.

By share, this clonotype counts as medium-sized. CDR3: CASSLSGFYGYTF. The CDR3 DNA reads TGTGCCAGCAGTTTATCTGGGTTTTACGGCTACACCTTC. The rearrangement uses TRBV12-3 or TRBV12-4 and TRBJ1-2; D gene unclear. V was cut by 2 bases and J by 8 bases, with 12 bases left in between. CDR3 length equals 13 residues.